This entry concerns a single T cell receptor beta chain. Sequenced by immunoSEQ multiplex PCR; TCRdb stores in-frame clones only, minus some. The data hold 200,000 or so clones, with approximately 80% observed a single time. This sample stems from a study of blood T cell repertoires in COVID-19. The CDR3 loop spans 17 amino acids. Looked up from germline, CDR1 is SQVTM and CDR2 is ANQGSEA. J lost 0 bases, V lost 5 bases, and 10 bases had no gene match. Specimen: peripheral blood. This clonotype originated in a human donor with acute or convalescent COVID-19. The donor label of this sample is uncertain. The chain is built from TRBV29-1 and TRBJ1-2; 12 bases are shared with TRBD1. CDR3 region: CSVLIGTGGASNYGYTF. The CDR3 region has the DNA TGCAGCGTTCTAATCGGGACAGGGGGCGCTTCTAACTATGGCTACACCTTC.